The rows below give T cell receptor beta chains drawn from one sample of a study of technical replicates of blood from a handful of donors. Produced via immunoSEQ multiplex PCR; TCRdb's table is partial and in-frame only. The repertoire holds tens of thousands of clones, with roughly 86% as singletons. The sequenced sample was PBMCs. Source of these receptors: a human donor in good health. Some clones in this sample may be carry-over from other donors' samples. CDR3s include the opening cysteine and the closing phenylalanine or tryptophan. Fields, in order: clone size, D gene, V gene, J gene, CDR3 protein, CDR3 DNA. D genes are given only for firm matches. Not every row has a clone size; where given, it reads once, few, many or a size class.

size: once; D: -; V: TRBV5-4; J: TRBJ2-7; CDR3: CASSFRASGIYEQYF; DNA: TGTGCCAGCAGCTTCAGGGCGTCGGGTATTTACGAGCAGTACTTC
size: once; D: -; V: TRBV27; J: TRBJ1-2; CDR3: CASSLRGYDGYTF; DNA: TGTGCCAGCAGTTTACGAGGGTATGATGGCTACACCTTC
size: -; D: -; V: TRBV21-1; J: TRBJ2-3; CDR3: CASSRTSGLTDTQYF; DNA: TGTGCCAGCAGCCGTACTAGCGGGCTCACAGATACGCAGTATTTT
size: -; D: -; V: TRBV7-9; J: TRBJ1-6; CDR3: CASSRAGGVGLHF; DNA: TGTGCCAGCTCGAGGGCAGGTGGGGTGGGGCTCCACTTT
size: -; D: -; V: TRBV7-8; J: TRBJ2-1; CDR3: CASSPPEYHEQFF; DNA: TGTGCCAGCAGCCCCCCCGAGTATCATGAGCAGTTCTTC
size: -; D: -; V: TRBV6-1; J: TRBJ2-1; CDR3: CASSVGQSSYNEQFF; DNA: TGTGCCAGCAGTGTTGGACAGTCCTCCTACAATGAGCAGTTCTTC
size: -; D: -; V: TRBV4-1; J: TRBJ2-2; CDR3: CASSAAQGPGTGELFF; DNA: TGCGCCAGCAGCGCCGCCCAGGGGCCGGGGACCGGGGAGCTGTTTTTT
size: -; D: TRBD1; V: TRBV7-2; J: TRBJ1-3; CDR3: CASSPDRVGNTIYF; DNA: TGTGCCAGCAGCCCCGACAGGGTGGGAAACACCATATATTTT
size: -; D: -; V: TRBV19; J: TRBJ1-4; CDR3: CASSHTRDNEKLFF; DNA: TGTGCCAGTAGCCACACCAGGGATAATGAAAAACTGTTTTTT
size: -; D: TRBD1; V: TRBV10-3; J: TRBJ2-7; CDR3: CAIRTGQGNYEQYF; DNA: TGTGCCATCAGAACGGGACAGGGGAACTACGAGCAGTACTTC
size: -; D: TRBD1; V: TRBV30; J: TRBJ1-1; CDR3: CAWRGQGFTEAFF; DNA: TGTGCCTGGAGGGGACAGGGTTTCACTGAAGCTTTCTTT
size: -; D: -; V: TRBV2; J: TRBJ1-3; CDR3: CASRADRFSGNTIYF; DNA: TGTGCCAGCAGGGCTGACAGGTTCTCTGGAAACACCATATATTTT
size: -; D: -; V: TRBV4-2; J: TRBJ2-1; CDR3: CASSQEASAQTTSHNEQFF; DNA: TGTGCCAGCAGCCAAGAAGCTAGCGCACAAACAACGTCCCACAATGAGCAGTTCTTC
size: -; D: -; V: TRBV6-1; J: TRBJ2-7; CDR3: CASSEGAGNSYEQYF; DNA: TGTGCCAGCAGTGAAGGGGCAGGGAACTCCTACGAGCAGTACTTC
size: -; D: TRBD1; V: TRBV6-1; J: TRBJ1-4; CDR3: CASEAGGSEKLFF; DNA: TGTGCCAGCGAGGCAGGGGGAAGTGAAAAACTGTTTTTT
size: -; D: -; V: TRBV5-1; J: TRBJ1-1; CDR3: CASSLAAGSLVVYTEAFF; DNA: TGCGCCAGCAGCTTGGCTGCAGGGTCTCTAGTGGTGTACACTGAAGCTTTCTTT
size: -; D: TRBD1; V: TRBV11-1; J: TRBJ1-2; CDR3: CASSLAFRGQRLVCYTF; DNA: TGTGCCAGCAGCTTAGCATTTAGGGGACAGAGGCTGGTATGCTACACCTTC
size: -; D: -; V: TRBV10-3; J: TRBJ2-2; CDR3: CAISGGTKNTGELFF; DNA: TGTGCCATCAGTGGGGGGACAAAGAACACCGGGGAGCTGTTTTTT
size: -; D: -; V: TRBV7-3; J: TRBJ2-7; CDR3: CASSQGLSHEQYF; DNA: TGTGCCAGCAGCCAGGGACTCTCGCACGAGCAGTACTTC
size: -; D: -; V: TRBV11-1; J: TRBJ2-1; CDR3: CASSERGLLYNEQFF; DNA: TGTGCCAGCAGCGAAAGGGGCCTGCTTTACAATGAGCAGTTCTTC
size: once; D: -; V: TRBV30; J: TRBJ1-5; CDR3: CAWSGSAFNQPQHF; DNA: TGTGCCTGGAGCGGTAGTGCTTTCAATCAGCCCCAGCATTTT
size: -; D: -; V: TRBV5-1; J: TRBJ2-7; CDR3: CASSLEASTYEQYF; DNA: TGCGCCAGCAGCTTGGAGGCTAGCACTTACGAGCAGTACTTC
size: -; D: TRBD2; V: TRBV5-1; J: TRBJ2-7; CDR3: CASSFKLAGNSYEQYF; DNA: TGCGCCAGCAGCTTTAAACTAGCGGGGAACTCCTACGAGCAGTACTTC
size: -; D: TRBD2; V: TRBV7-2; J: TRBJ2-2; CDR3: CASSLAGGFGTGELFF; DNA: TGTGCCAGCAGCTTAGCGGGGGGGTTCGGCACCGGGGAGCTGTTTTTT
size: -; D: -; V: TRBV12-5; J: TRBJ2-1; CDR3: CASGLRLADYNEQFF; DNA: TGTGCTAGTGGTTTGAGGTTAGCGGATTACAATGAGCAGTTCTTC
size: once; D: TRBD2; V: TRBV7-2; J: TRBJ2-3; CDR3: CASSLGGRATDTQYF; DNA: TGTGCCAGCAGCTTAGGGGGGAGGGCCACAGATACGCAGTATTTT
size: -; D: -; V: TRBV4-3; J: TRBJ1-3; CDR3: CASSQDVGRGNTIYF; DNA: TGCGCCAGCAGCCAAGATGTGGGGCGTGGAAACACCATATATTTT
size: -; D: -; V: TRBV27; J: TRBJ2-3; CDR3: CASSAEGRSTDTQYF; DNA: TGTGCCAGCAGCGCGGAGGGGCGAAGCACAGATACGCAGTATTTT
size: few; D: -; V: TRBV4-1; J: TRBJ1-4; CDR3: CASSHMFLTATNEKLFF; DNA: TGCGCCAGCAGCCACATGTTCCTAACAGCAACTAATGAAAAACTGTTTTTT
size: -; D: TRBD2; V: TRBV25-1; J: TRBJ2-5; CDR3: CASSWTSGGETQYF; DNA: TGTGCCAGCAGTTGGACTAGCGGGGGCGAGACCCAGTACTTC
size: -; D: TRBD1; V: TRBV5-4; J: TRBJ2-3; CDR3: CASSLGQGVVDTQYF; DNA: TGTGCCAGCAGCCTGGGACAGGGGGTAGTAGATACGCAGTATTTT
size: -; D: TRBD1; V: TRBV23-1; J: TRBJ2-7; CDR3: CASTQRDRGYEQYF; DNA: TGCGCCAGCACCCAACGGGACAGGGGCTACGAGCAGTACTTC